This entry lists 16 T cell receptor beta chains sequenced from one sample in a study of T-cell memory formation after mild COVID-19. TCRdb passed the 5' RACE reads through MiXCR, listing each CDR3 protein once. The sample yields approximately 490,000 distinct CDR3 sequences, about 20% seen once. The material sequenced was PBMCs or a T cell subset sorted from them (not recorded which). These receptors were obtained from an adult woman who had mild COVID-19 (a few samples of this study predate the infection). Cell type and time point are not known.

This clonotype was observed a few times. The chain couples TRBV12-3 or TRBV12-4 to TRBJ1-1; D perhaps matches TRBD1 (6 bases). The CDR3 extends over 14 amino acids. Trimming cost V 6 bases and J 4 bases, with 15 bases left between them. The CDR3 DNA reads TGTGCCAGCAGCCCGGACAGACGAGGCACTGAAGCTTTCTTT. The encoded protein is CASSPDRRGTEAFF.

This clonotype was recorded a few times. This chain uses TRBV20-1 with TRBJ1-5, with 7 nucleotides matching TRBD1. Germline-derived CDR1 and CDR2 are DFQATT and SNEGSKA (reference sequence). J lost 7 bases, V lost 0 bases, and 3 bases had no gene match. This CDR3 has 13 amino acids. CDR3: CSAREIQGQPQHF. CDR3 nucleotide sequence: TGCAGTGCTAGAGAAATACAGGGGCAGCCCCAGCATTTT.

This clonotype was seen a few times. The chain joins TRBV5-1 to TRBJ2-5, with a possible D match to TRBD1 (6 bases). V lost 4 bases and J 9 bases, leaving 19 bases between the germline ends. CDR3 length: 14 amino acids. The germline V gene has CDR1 SGHRS and CDR2 YFSETQ. CDR3 loop: CASSVGTLQSAQYF. The CDR3 nucleotides read TGCGCCAGCAGCGTAGGGACACTCCAAAGTGCCCAGTACTTC.

The chain recombines TRBV5-1 with TRBJ1-2, with D unresolved. Germline V gene lookup returns CDR1 SGHRS and CDR2 YFSETQ. Trimming pared 4 bases from V and 2 bases from J, leaving 12 bases between. The CDR3 consists of 14 residues. CDR3 in DNA: TGCGCCAGCAGCCGAAACCTGGACAACTATGGCTACACCTTC. Translating gives CASSRNLDNYGYTF.

This clonotype turned up a few times. The chain links TRBV24-1 to TRBJ1-2, with TRBD1 matching 10 bases. The V gene end was trimmed by 7 bases and the J gene end by 4 bases; junction bases not matched to a gene: 11. The CDR3 has 16 amino acids. Germline assignment: CDR1 KGHDR and CDR2 SFDVKD. The CDR3 sequence is CATSRDRGPIVYGYTF. CDR3 sequence (DNA): TGTGCCACCAGCCGGGACAGGGGTCCCATCGTCTATGGCTACACCTTC.

This clonotype has just a few counts. The chain is built from TRBV12-3 or TRBV12-4 and TRBJ1-1; possibly TRBD1 for D (6 bases). The CDR3 has 18 residues. The V end lost 6 bases, the J end lost 0 bases, and 23 bases lay between the germline ends. The CDR3 loop reads CASRRDTGISRLNTEAFF. CDR3 sequence (DNA): TGTGCCAGCAGGCGCGATACAGGGATTTCGCGGTTGAACACTGAAGCTTTCTTT.

This chain connects TRBV7-9 to TRBJ2-7; the D gene is possibly TRBD1 (5 bases). V was shortened by 5 bases and J by 0 bases, with 17 bases between the two germline ends. Per germline, CDR1 SEHNR and CDR2 FQNEAQ (reference sequence). This CDR3 has 16 residues. CDR3 in DNA: TGTGCCAGCAGCGCCCGACAGAGTCGAATCTCCTACGAGCAGTACTTC. Translated, it gives CASSARQSRISYEQYF.

The chain employs TRBV7-6 and TRBJ1-1; 10 bases match TRBD1. The CDR3 length is 16 residues. Germline V CDR1 and CDR2: SGHVS, FNYEAQ. J was trimmed by 2 bases and V by 2 bases; bases with no gene match: 5. The CDR3 sequence is CASSLRDRGVNTEAFF. The CDR3 DNA reads as TGTGCCAGCAGCTTAAGGGACAGGGGCGTTAACACTGAAGCTTTCTTT.

A few counts support this clonotype. The chain carries TRBV27 and TRBJ2-7, with 11 bases aligning to TRBD1. Germline CDR1 is MNHEY and CDR2 is SMNVEV (reference sequence). This CDR3 is 14 amino acids long. The J segment lost 7 bases and the V segment lost 8 bases, leaving 10 bases of the junction unmatched. This chain's CDR3 is CASGAGTGGREQYF. The CDR3 DNA is TGTGCCAGCGGTGCCGGGACAGGGGGTCGGGAGCAGTACTTC.

This clonotype was counted ten times or more. The chain joins TRBV20-1 to TRBJ1-1; D is perhaps TRBD1 (6 bases). CDR1 is DFQATT and CDR2 is SNEGSKA in the germline V gene (reference sequence). The CDR3 runs to 16 residues. V shed 6 bases and J shed 4 bases, with 24 bases lying between them. CDR3 in DNA: TGCAGTGCCCCGCGAGGGGGTGTATCTCTTGGCACTGAAGCTTTCTTT. This codes for CSAPRGGVSLGTEAFF.

The chain links TRBV29-1 to TRBJ2-7; D is uncertain. Germline CDR1 is SQVTM and CDR2 is ANQGSEA. The CDR3 totals 13 residues. V lost 6 bases and J 0 bases, leaving 12 bases between the germline ends. CDR3: CSVGQTGSYEQYF. The CDR3 DNA reads TGCAGCGTGGGTCAGACGGGCTCCTACGAGCAGTACTTC.

The chain has TRBV12-3 or TRBV12-4 and TRBJ1-2; D might be TRBD1 (5 bases). The CDR3 extends over 14 amino acids. V was pared by 6 bases and J by 8 bases, with 19 bases between. The CDR3 spells CASSLRRAFDGYTF. DNA of the CDR3: TGTGCCAGCAGCCTTCGCAGGGCATTTGACGGCTACACCTTC.

This clonotype was recorded at least ten times. The genes are TRBV15 and TRBJ2-1; D may be TRBD1 (6 bases). From germline, CDR1 is LNHNV and CDR2 YYDKDF (reference sequence). V gave up 6 bases and J gave up 5 bases, with 17 bases separating them. The CDR3 extends over 15 amino acids. This chain's CDR3 is CATRSGTGTHNEQFF. CDR3 sequence (DNA): TGTGCCACCAGGAGCGGCACCGGGACACACAATGAGCAGTTCTTC.

The chain has TRBV6-2 or TRBV6-3 and TRBJ2-3; D perhaps matches TRBD2 (6 bases). The germline V gene encodes CDR1 MNHEY and CDR2 SVGEGT. V was clipped by 6 bases and J by 8 bases, with 15 bases between them. The CDR3 consists of 13 residues. The CDR3 DNA reads TGTGCCAGCAGACCCCCGGGACTTACTACGCAGTATTTT. Its translation: CASRPPGLTTQYF.

This chain connects TRBV19 to TRBJ2-5; D may be TRBD1 (6 bases). CDR1 and CDR2 (germline): LNHDA, SQIVND (reference sequence). This CDR3 comprises 14 residues. Trimming removed 8 bases at V and 3 bases at J, with 16 bases between. In nucleotides, the CDR3 is TGTGCCAGTCGTTTCCAGGGGAAGGAAGAGACCCAGTACTTC. It yields the protein CASRFQGKEETQYF.

V is TRBV10-3 and J is TRBJ1-1; D perhaps matches TRBD1 (6 bases). V gave up 3 bases and J gave up 1 base, with 12 bases separating them. The CDR3 is 15 amino acids. The V gene's germline CDR1 is ENHRY and CDR2 SYGVKD. CDR3 nucleotide sequence: TGTGCCATCAGTGAAAGGGACACCCAGAACACTGAAGCTTTCTTT. The encoded protein is CAISERDTQNTEAFF.